Below, 8 T cell receptor beta chains from the same sample are listed, as sequenced in a study of blood T cell repertoires in COVID-19. Clones were read by immunoSEQ multiplex PCR, and TCRdb kept only the in-frame ones, dropping some. The profile shows approximately 230,000 clones, about 91% of them singletons. Sequences were obtained from peripheral blood. The receptors were sampled from a woman aged 30 to 39 with COVID-19, enrolled during active disease.

The chain couples TRBV19 to TRBJ2-7; possible D gene TRBD1, 7 bases. V lost 7 bases and J lost 3, with 16 bases in between. Germline-derived CDR1 and CDR2 are LNHDA and SQIVND (reference sequence). CDR3 length equals 14 residues. CDR3: CASTPGGGFYEQYV. CDR3 DNA: TGTGCCAGTACCCCAGGGGGAGGCTTCTACGAGCAGTACGTC.

This chain joins TRBV19 and TRBJ1-4; 7 nucleotides agree with TRBD1. CDR1 is LNHDA, CDR2 SQIVND, per germline (reference sequence). The CDR3 is made up of 14 amino acids. V was pared by 5 bases and J by 8 bases, with 8 bases of the junction left unmatched. CDR3 amino acids: CASSPQTGFEKLFF. The CDR3 DNA reads TGTGCCAGTAGTCCCCAGACAGGGTTCGAAAAACTGTTTTTT. Together with reference TRBV19 and TRBJ1-4, the CDR3 gives the full variable domain: DGGITQSPKYLFRKEGQNVTLSCEQNLNHDAMYWYRQDPGQGLRLIYYSQIVNDFQKGDIAEGYSVSREKKESFPLTVTSAQKNPTAFYLCASSPQTGFEKLFFGSGTQLSVL.

The chain joins TRBV6-2 or TRBV6-3 to TRBJ2-5; TRBD1 aligns across 8 bases. The V gene end was trimmed by 5 bases and the J gene end by 1 base; junction bases not matched to a gene: 6. The CDR3 spans 15 residues. From germline, CDR1 is MNHEY and CDR2 SVGEGT. CDR3 DNA: TGTGCCAGCAGTCAAAGCGGACAGGGCCAAGAGACCCAGTACTTC. Amino acids: CASSQSGQGQETQYF.

The chain joins TRBV10-1 to TRBJ2-2; D not certain. The CDR3 runs 15 residues. Germline lookup yields CDR1 WNHNN and CDR2 SYGVQD (reference sequence). The germline V and J ends were trimmed by 2 bases and 5 bases, with 12 bases remaining between them. The CDR3 DNA is TGCGCCAGCAGTGAGGACGGTTCGAGGACCGGGGAGCTGTTTTTT. It codes for CASSEDGSRTGELFF.

The rearrangement links TRBV24-1 to TRBJ2-3, with 11 bases aligning to TRBD2. Germline V CDR1 and CDR2: KGHDR, SFDVKD. J gave up 2 bases and V 4 bases, and 7 bases lay outside the gene matches. CDR3 length: 17 amino acids. The CDR3: CATSDPSGLAVTDTQYF. The CDR3 DNA follows: TGTGCCACCAGTGACCCTTCGGGACTAGCGGTCACAGATACGCAGTATTTT.

This chain joins TRBV5-6 and TRBJ2-1; 11 nucleotides line up with TRBD2. There are 16 residues in the CDR3. Germline V gene lookup returns CDR1 SGHDT and CDR2 YYEEEE. With 4 bases clipped from V and 10 bases from J, the junction kept 13 bases outside the gene matches. The CDR3 loop reads CASSPIGGLAAIEQFF. DNA for the CDR3: TGTGCCAGCAGCCCGATTGGGGGACTAGCGGCCATAGAGCAGTTCTTC.

This chain uses TRBV2 with TRBJ1-6; TRBD1 matches at 9 bases. CDR1 and CDR2 (germline): SNHLY, FYNNEI. This CDR3 has 15 residues. Germline trimming cut 6 bases from V and 7 bases from J; bases unmatched to any gene: 7. Here the CDR3 DNA reads TGTGCCAGCAGGGGAAACAGGGGGCGGAATTCACCCCTCCACTTT. Protein product: CASRGNRGRNSPLHF.

V gene TRBV21-1 combines with J gene TRBJ1-4; the D segment call TRBD1 is taken from the table without a DNA check. TRBV21-1 is shown as a pseudogene. There are 14 residues in the CDR3. CDR3 in DNA: TGTGCCATCCCACCGCTCAGGGGCCATGAAAAACTGTTTTTT. This sequence encodes CAIPPLRGHEKLFF.